Below are 3 T cell receptor beta chains sequenced from a single sample in a study of CD8 T cells in ankylosing spondylitis. Points from the study as a whole: Seven to nine highly homologous variants made up a TCR beta motif, and this motif appeared characteristic of ankylosing spondylitis blood.

Their specific antigens are unknown. One entry per CDR3 protein results from TCRdb running MiXCR on the 5' RACE reads. The sample yields about 210,000 distinct CDR3 sequences, 6% to 8% seen once. The material sequenced was blood, either unsorted or a sorted T cell fraction (not recorded which). These receptors were collected from a male donor with ankylosing spondylitis.

The chain combines TRBV7-9 with TRBJ2-1; D unclear. The CDR3 runs to 15 residues. CDR1 SEHNR and CDR2 FQNEAQ come from the germline V gene (reference sequence). Trimming took 2 bases from V and 3 from J, leaving 11 bases between them. In DNA form, the CDR3 reads TGTGCCAGCAGCTTACCAAAACGACTCTACAATGAGCAGTTCTTC. As protein: CASSLPKRLYNEQFF.

In this sample, this clonotype turned up many times. The chain joins TRBV5-1 to TRBJ2-2; the D is unclear. The CDR3 covers 15 residues. Germline CDR1 reads SGHRS; CDR2 reads YFSETQ. The V and J ends lost 0 bases and 4 bases respectively, with 10 bases between them. The CDR3 loop reads CASSLEGQGTGELFF. CDR3 DNA sequence: TGCGCCAGCAGCTTGGAGGGCCAAGGCACCGGGGAGCTGTTTTTT.

Worth noting for this clonotype: One base away lies a much larger clone, so this may be a sequencing read error. The J gene is TRBJ1-1, the V gene TRBV5-1; D is possibly TRBD1 (5 bases). The CDR3 has 15 residues. CDR1 is SGHRS and CDR2 is YFSETQ in the germline V gene. As DNA, the CDR3 is TGCGCCAGCAGCTTGGAAAGGCAGGGTGTGACTGAAGCTCTCTTT. Amino acid sequence: CASSLERQGVTEALF.